This T cell receptor beta chain was profiled in a study of blood T cell repertoires in COVID-19. Assay used: immunoSEQ multiplex PCR; TCRdb lists only in-frame clones, some missing. The sample carries 250,000 or so clones, about 89% recorded once. Trimming removed 8 bases from V and 5 bases from J; junction bases left unmatched: 12. The V gene's germline CDR1 is LNHNV and CDR2 YYDKDF (reference sequence). The CDR3 loop spans 14 amino acids. The source material was peripheral blood. The rearrangement links TRBV15 to TRBJ2-7; TRBD1 aligns across 7 bases. This clonotype was sampled from a woman aged 40 to 49 who had recovered from COVID-19. In DNA form, the CDR3 reads TGTGCCACCGGAATTGACAGGGTAGGCGACGAGCAGTACTTC. It specifies CATGIDRVGDEQYF.